These 26 T cell receptor beta chains share one sample of origin, sequenced in a study of graft-versus-host responses after intestinal transplantation. Profiled with immunoSEQ multiplex PCR; TCRdb holds only in-frame clones, not every one. The sample has approximately 12,000 clones, about 86% seen once; the top ten hold 45% to 55%. The material was PBMCs, obtained around 120 days after transplant. The receptors shown here come from a human patient who received an intestinal transplant, so some T cells may come from the graft donor.

The rearrangement links TRBV7-3 to TRBJ2-1; 7 bases are shared with TRBD2. The CDR3 is made up of 15 amino acids. With V trimmed by 3 bases and J by 4 bases, 6 bases remained unmatched. In germline, CDR1 is SGHTA, CDR2 FQGTGA. CDR3 in amino acids: CASSLSTSEYNEQFF. For the CDR3, the DNA is TGTGCCAGCAGCTTGTCCACTAGCGAGTACAATGAGCAGTTCTTC.

V and J are TRBV2 and TRBJ2-3, with 7 bases matching TRBD2. Germline CDR1 reads SNHLY; CDR2 reads FYNNEI. This CDR3 is 16 amino acids long. V lost 6 bases and J lost 3; bases outside the gene matches: 12. CDR3 DNA: TGTGCCAGCAGGAAATACGCGGGACTATCTACAGATACGCAGTATTTT. Its protein is CASRKYAGLSTDTQYF.

This chain connects TRBV5-5 to TRBJ1-6; TRBD1 aligns across 10 bases. Trimming removed 4 bases from V and 6 bases from J; junction bases left unmatched: 4. Germline V lookup: CDR1 SGHKS, CDR2 YYEKEE (reference sequence). This CDR3 is 15 amino acids long. CDR3 sequence reads: CASSGRDRGNSPLHF. CDR3 bases: TGTGCCAGCAGCGGCCGGGACAGGGGTAATTCACCCCTCCACTTT.

The rearrangement joins TRBV7-9 to TRBJ2-7; the D is unclear. The CDR3 spans 13 residues. Trimming shortened V by 5 bases and J by 0 bases, and 8 bases separated the two germline ends. Germline CDR1 is SEHNR and CDR2 is FQNEAQ (reference sequence). The CDR3: CASSPGPSYEQYF. CDR3 sequence (DNA): TGTGCCAGCAGCCCCGGACCCTCCTACGAGCAGTACTTC.

This clone was observed a handful of times. V usage is TRBV18 and J usage is TRBJ2-2; D ambiguous. The CDR3 runs 16 residues. Between the trimmed V and J ends, which lost 3 bases and 3 bases, there was a span of 14 bases. Germline loops: CDR1 KGHSH, CDR2 LQKENI. CDR3 bases: TGTGCCAGCTCACCTGCGACACCTCTCGACACCGGGGAGCTGTTTTTT. It encodes CASSPATPLDTGELFF.

This clone was found once. The chain uses TRBV6-4 and TRBJ2-3, with D possibly being TRBD1 (6 bases). Germline-derived CDR1 and CDR2 are MRHNA and SNTAGT. The ends were cut back, 4 bases at V and 0 bases at J, with 8 bases in the middle. This CDR3 region has 14 residues. CDR3 coding DNA: TGTGCCAGCAGTGTCAGGGGCAGCACAGATACGCAGTATTTT. It is translated as CASSVRGSTDTQYF.

The gene calls are TRBV7-2 and TRBJ2-5; D unresolved. Germline-derived CDR1 and CDR2 are SGHTA and FQGNSA. Trimming removed 3 bases at V and 4 bases at J, with 3 bases between. The CDR3 has 11 residues. This CDR3 is CASSFLETQYF. As DNA, the CDR3 is TGTGCCAGCAGCTTTCTAGAGACCCAGTACTTC.

In the case of this clone: Relative to the germline gene, one junction end is altered; a read error may explain this. The chain links TRBV7-7 to TRBJ2-2, with TRBD2 identical over 7 bases. The CDR3 is 13 residues long. The germline V gene encodes CDR1 SSHAT and CDR2 FNYEAQ (reference sequence). The CDR3 DNA reads TGTGCTAGCAGCTCTCGGGAGGCCGGGGAGCTGTTTTTT. Translated: CASSSREAGELFF.

The J gene is TRBJ1-2, the V gene TRBV27; TRBD1 agrees at 9 bases. The CDR3 covers 17 residues. Trimming removed 5 bases from V and 0 bases from J; junction bases left unmatched: 10. Germline V gene lookup returns CDR1 MNHEY and CDR2 SMNVEV (reference sequence). The CDR3 loop reads CASSKRSGTGTNYGYTF. The DNA of the CDR3 is TGTGCCAGCAGTAAGAGATCCGGGACAGGGACTAACTATGGCTACACCTTC.

V gene TRBV6-4 combines with J gene TRBJ2-2, with 7 bases lining up with TRBD1. The CDR3 is 14 residues long. Germline CDR1 is MRHNA and CDR2 is SNTAGT. J lost 3 bases, V lost 3 bases, and 1 base had no gene match. The CDR3 reads CASSEGQDTGELFF. CDR3 bases: TGTGCCAGCAGTGAAGGACAGGACACCGGGGAGCTGTTTTTT.

The chain's CDR3 is CSVEALTSGAYNEQFF. Here the CDR3 DNA reads TGCAGCGTTGAAGCCCTCACTAGCGGGGCTTACAATGAGCAGTTCTTC. The genes are TRBV29-1 and TRBJ2-1, with 10 bases aligning to TRBD2. Germline-derived CDR1 and CDR2 are SQVTM and ANQGSEA. J gave up 4 bases and V 1 base, and 7 bases lay outside the gene matches. This CDR3 comprises 16 residues.

V usage is TRBV11-2 and J usage is TRBJ2-7, with D perhaps TRBD2 (6 bases). Germline-derived CDR1 and CDR2 are SGHAT and FQNNGV. There are 16 residues in the CDR3. Trimming cost V 4 bases and J 3 bases, with 19 bases left between them. CDR3 in amino acids: CASSWARGLNDYEQYF. The CDR3 DNA sequence: TGTGCCAGCAGCTGGGCAAGGGGACTCAACGACTACGAGCAGTACTTC.

This rearrangement joins TRBV28 to TRBJ2-7; 7 bases map to TRBD2. Germline V gene sequence: CDR1 MDHEN, CDR2 SYDVKM. The CDR3 loop spans 15 amino acids. V dropped 6 bases and J dropped 2; count of bases not matched to a gene: 10. The CDR3, as DNA: TGTGCCAGCAGCTCCCCCCCGGGGGGTACCTACGAGCAGTACTTC. This translates into CASSSPPGGTYEQYF.

V gene TRBV7-6 combines with J gene TRBJ1-2; D not certain. This CDR3 is 14 amino acids long. Trimming cost V 5 bases and J 4 bases, with 14 bases left between them. Germline V CDR1 and CDR2: SGHVS, FNYEAQ. CDR3 sequence: CASSLSRKTYGYTF. As DNA, the CDR3 is TGTGCCAGCAGCCTATCTCGAAAGACCTATGGCTACACCTTC.

A word on this clone: A much larger clone sits a single nucleotide away, making a read error possible. The CDR3 bases are TGTGCCAGCAGTGCCACTAGCGGGAGCACAGATACGCGGTATTTT. Protein sequence: CASSATSGSTDTRYF. This rearrangement joins TRBV6-4 to TRBJ2-3, with 11 bases matching TRBD2. Germline V gene sequence: CDR1 MRHNA, CDR2 SNTAGT. The CDR3 loop spans 15 amino acids.

The chain links TRBV2 to TRBJ2-2; D is ambiguous. Trimming stripped 3 bases from V and 7 bases from J, with 6 bases between. CDR1 is SNHLY, CDR2 FYNNEI, per germline. The CDR3 contains 12 residues. CDR3 protein: CASSDRIGELFF. CDR3 in DNA: TGTGCCAGCAGTGATCGAATCGGGGAGCTGTTTTTT.

This clone was detected once. The rearrangement uses TRBV6-1 and TRBJ1-2; D is uncertain. CDR1 is MNHNS, CDR2 SASEGT, per germline. There are 17 residues in the CDR3. V was clipped by 4 bases and J by 4 bases, with 22 bases between them. In DNA, the CDR3 is TGTGCCAGCAGTGTAAGACGCTCTATGCGAAAGATCTATGGCTACACCTTC. It translates to CASSVRRSMRKIYGYTF.

This clone was seen once. V usage is TRBV30 and J usage is TRBJ2-4, with D possibly matching TRBD1 (6 bases). Germline lookup yields CDR1 GTSNPN and CDR2 SVGIG (reference sequence). V was trimmed by 2 bases and J by 6 bases, leaving 14 bases between them. This CDR3 contains 14 residues. In nucleotides, the CDR3 is TGTGCCTGGAGTAAAACCGGGACAACAAACATTCAGTACTTC. As protein: CAWSKTGTTNIQYF.

The chain's CDR3 is CASSFMASVGTGATDTQYF. The CDR3 DNA reads as TGTGCCAGCAGTTTTATGGCGAGTGTCGGGACAGGGGCGACAGATACGCAGTATTTT. The V and J genes are TRBV28 and TRBJ2-3; 10 bases line up with TRBD1. The CDR3 loop spans 19 amino acids. Germline V CDR1 and CDR2: MDHEN, SYDVKM. After removal of 3 bases from V and 3 bases from J, the junction contained 15 bases not matched to a gene.

CDR3 sequence reads: CSHQTGSADTQYF. The CDR3 nucleotides read TGCAGCCATCAGACAGGGAGCGCAGATACGCAGTATTTT. The chain combines TRBV29-1 with TRBJ2-3; 7 nucleotides line up with TRBD1. CDR3 length: 13 amino acids. Germline loops: CDR1 SQVTM, CDR2 ANQGSEA. V lost 8 bases to trimming and J lost 4 bases; unmatched junction nucleotides: 9.

The chain links TRBV5-1 to TRBJ1-2; D might be TRBD1 (6 bases). The V and J ends lost 2 bases and 4 bases respectively, with 12 bases between them. The CDR3 is 14 amino acids. The germline gives CDR1 SGHRS, CDR2 YFSETQ. The CDR3 loop is CASSFLGAGYGYTF. CDR3 bases: TGCGCCAGCAGCTTCCTGGGGGCTGGCTATGGCTACACCTTC.

The genes are TRBV11-2 and TRBJ2-2; D not certain. V was trimmed by 0 bases and J by 5 bases, leaving 7 bases between them. CDR3 length: 14 amino acids. The germline gives CDR1 SGHAT, CDR2 FQNNGV. The CDR3 spells CASSLETTTGELFF. CDR3 bases: TGTGCCAGCAGCTTAGAGACAACGACCGGGGAGCTGTTTTTT.

The J gene is TRBJ2-5, the V gene TRBV10-3; the D gene is possibly TRBD1 (6 bases). The J call may be mistaken, given a closer DNA end match to TRBJ2-7. Germline CDR1 ENHRY, CDR2 SYGVKD. The CDR3 sequence is 14 residues long. CDR3 nucleotides: TGTGCCATCAGTATATCTGGGACAACCTACGAGCAGTACTTC. It encodes CAISISGTTYEQYF.

V usage is TRBV27 and J usage is TRBJ2-1; no clear D gene. The CDR3 sequence is 10 residues long. Germline loops: CDR1 MNHEY, CDR2 SMNVEV (reference sequence). V lost 3 bases and J lost 7, with 1 base in between. CDR3 DNA sequence: TGTGCCAGCAGTTTTAATGAGCAGTTCTTC. This gives the protein CASSFNEQFF.

CDR3 protein: CASSPNPTGATDTQYF. CDR3 bases: TGCGCCAGCAGCCCGAACCCGACAGGGGCAACAGATACGCAGTATTTT. This chain uses TRBV5-1 with TRBJ2-3; 8 bases are shared with TRBD1. The CDR3 covers 16 residues. J gave up 3 bases and V 4 bases, and 10 bases lay outside the gene matches. Germline V CDR1 and CDR2: SGHRS, YFSETQ.

This clone has only a few counts. This chain connects TRBV9 to TRBJ2-7, with D unclear. Germline V gives CDR1 SGDLS, CDR2 YYNGEE. The CDR3 sequence is 14 residues long. Trimming took 0 bases from V and 7 from J, leaving 14 bases between them. CDR3 loop: CASSVEETALEQYF. The DNA for the CDR3 is TGTGCCAGCAGCGTAGAGGAAACAGCCTTGGAGCAGTACTTC.